This T cell receptor (beta chain) was sequenced during a study of blood T cell repertoires in COVID-19. On the study more broadly: Specimens from acute and convalescent COVID-19 originated in the United States, Italy and Spain. Sample material is recorded as cDNA or gDNA derived from T cells, B-cell-depleted T cells, or PBMCs.

This clone has more than one count but fewer than ten. The CDR3 runs to 13 residues. J lost 0 bases, V lost 10 bases, and 4 bases had no gene match. Germline V gene data show CDR1 as ENHRY and CDR2 as SYGVKD. Study processing details: Amplification of reference gene primers was used by the study to estimate nucleated cell counts. Assay used: immunoSEQ multiplex PCR; TCRdb lists only in-frame clones, some missing. The DNA gave D and trimming, while V, J and clone size come from that table. The sample carries around 110,000 clones, about four fifths recorded once. This sequence was found in a man in his sixties with active or convalescent COVID-19. This chain links TRBV10-3 with TRBJ2-3; TRBD1 aligns across 7 bases. Sequenced sample: peripheral blood. The DNA for the CDR3 is TGTGCCACCACAGGGGTCAGCACAGATACGCAGTATTTT. Amino acids: CATTGVSTDTQYF.